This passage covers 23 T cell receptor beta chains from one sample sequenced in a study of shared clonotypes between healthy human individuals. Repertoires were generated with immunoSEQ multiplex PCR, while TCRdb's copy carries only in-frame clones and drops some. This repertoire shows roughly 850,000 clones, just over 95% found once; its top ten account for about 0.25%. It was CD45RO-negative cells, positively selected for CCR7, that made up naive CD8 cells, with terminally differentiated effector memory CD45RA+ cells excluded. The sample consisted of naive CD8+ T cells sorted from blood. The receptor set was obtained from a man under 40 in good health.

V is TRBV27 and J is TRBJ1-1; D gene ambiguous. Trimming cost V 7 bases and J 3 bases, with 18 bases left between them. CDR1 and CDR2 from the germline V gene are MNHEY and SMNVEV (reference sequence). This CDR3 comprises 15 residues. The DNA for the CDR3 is TGTGCCAGCACCTCCCTTGGCGGGTCCCACACTGAAGCTTTCTTT. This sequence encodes CASTSLGGSHTEAFF.

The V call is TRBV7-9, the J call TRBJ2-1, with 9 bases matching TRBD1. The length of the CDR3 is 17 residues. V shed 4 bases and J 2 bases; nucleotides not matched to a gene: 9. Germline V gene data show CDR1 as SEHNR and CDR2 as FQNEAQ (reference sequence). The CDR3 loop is CASSSPTTGGTYNEQFF. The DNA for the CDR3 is TGTGCCAGCAGCTCGCCAACCACAGGGGGCACCTACAATGAGCAGTTCTTC.

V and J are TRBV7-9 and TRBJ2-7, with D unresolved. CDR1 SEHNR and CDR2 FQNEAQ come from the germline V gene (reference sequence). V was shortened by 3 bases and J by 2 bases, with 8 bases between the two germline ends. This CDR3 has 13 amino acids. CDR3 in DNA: TGTGCCAGCAGCTTGAAGGTAACCTACGAGCAGTACTTC. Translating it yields CASSLKVTYEQYF.

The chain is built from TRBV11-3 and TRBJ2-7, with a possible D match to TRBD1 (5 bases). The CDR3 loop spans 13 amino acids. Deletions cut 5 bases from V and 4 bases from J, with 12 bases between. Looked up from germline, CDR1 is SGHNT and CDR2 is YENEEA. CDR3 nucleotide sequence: TGTGCCAGCAGCCAGGGCGGAACGTACGAGCAGTACTTC. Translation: CASSQGGTYEQYF.

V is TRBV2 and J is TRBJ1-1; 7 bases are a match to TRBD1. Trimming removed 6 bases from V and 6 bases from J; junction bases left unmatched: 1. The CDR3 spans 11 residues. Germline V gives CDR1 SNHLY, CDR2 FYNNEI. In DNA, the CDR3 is TGTGCCAGCAGCCAGGGGGCTGAAGCTTTCTTT. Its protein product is CASSQGAEAFF. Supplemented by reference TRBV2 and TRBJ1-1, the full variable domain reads EPEVTQTPSHQVTQMGQEVILRCVPISNHLYFYWYRQILGQKVEFLVSFYNNEISEKSEIFDDQFSVERPDGSNFTLKIRSTKLEDSAMYFCASSQGAEAFFGQGTRLTVV.

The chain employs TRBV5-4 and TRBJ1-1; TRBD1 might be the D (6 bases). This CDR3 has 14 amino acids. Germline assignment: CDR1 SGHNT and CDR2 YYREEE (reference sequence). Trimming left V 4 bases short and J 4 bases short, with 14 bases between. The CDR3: CASSRSSGVTEAFF. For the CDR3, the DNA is TGTGCCAGCAGCCGGTCGTCAGGGGTCACTGAAGCTTTCTTT.

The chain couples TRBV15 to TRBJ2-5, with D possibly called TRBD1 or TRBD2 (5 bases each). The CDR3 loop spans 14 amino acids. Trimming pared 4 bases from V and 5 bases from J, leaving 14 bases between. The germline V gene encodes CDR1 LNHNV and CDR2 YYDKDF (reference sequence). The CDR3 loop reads CATSKGDGGETQYF. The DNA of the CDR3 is TGTGCCACCAGCAAAGGGGACGGAGGTGAGACCCAGTACTTC. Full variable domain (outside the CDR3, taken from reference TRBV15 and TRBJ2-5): DAMVIQNPRYQVTQFGKPVTLSCSQTLNHNVMYWYQQKSSQAPKLLFHYYDKDFNNEADTPDNFQSRRPNTSFCFLDIRSPGLGDTAMYLCATSKGDGGETQYFGPGTRLLVL.

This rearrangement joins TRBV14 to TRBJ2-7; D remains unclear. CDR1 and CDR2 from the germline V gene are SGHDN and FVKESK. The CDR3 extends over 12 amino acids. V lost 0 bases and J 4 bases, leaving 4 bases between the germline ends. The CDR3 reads CASSQEKYEQYF. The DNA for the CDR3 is TGTGCCAGCAGCCAAGAGAAGTACGAGCAGTACTTC.

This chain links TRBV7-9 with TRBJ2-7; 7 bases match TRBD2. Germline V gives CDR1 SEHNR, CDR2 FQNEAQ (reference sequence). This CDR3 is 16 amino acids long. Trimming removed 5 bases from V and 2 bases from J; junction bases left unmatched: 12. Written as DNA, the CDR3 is TGTGCCAGCAGCCAAAACCGGGAGCGGGATGCCTACGAGCAGTACTTC. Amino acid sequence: CASSQNRERDAYEQYF.

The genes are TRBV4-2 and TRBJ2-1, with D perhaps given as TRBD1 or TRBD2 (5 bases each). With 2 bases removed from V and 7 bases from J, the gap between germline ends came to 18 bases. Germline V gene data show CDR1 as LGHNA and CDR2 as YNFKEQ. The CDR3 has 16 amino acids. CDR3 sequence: CASSQSRDHTSNEQFF. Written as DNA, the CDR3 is TGTGCCAGCAGCCAATCCCGGGACCACACGAGTAATGAGCAGTTCTTC.

CDR3 region: CASSIQGYEQYF. As DNA, the CDR3 is TGTGCCAGTAGTATTCAGGGCTACGAGCAGTACTTC. This rearrangement joins TRBV19 to TRBJ2-7; weak D call: TRBD1 (5 bases). Trimming removed 3 bases at V and 3 bases at J, with 6 bases between. The CDR3 is made up of 12 amino acids. Germline V CDR1 and CDR2: LNHDA, SQIVND (reference sequence).

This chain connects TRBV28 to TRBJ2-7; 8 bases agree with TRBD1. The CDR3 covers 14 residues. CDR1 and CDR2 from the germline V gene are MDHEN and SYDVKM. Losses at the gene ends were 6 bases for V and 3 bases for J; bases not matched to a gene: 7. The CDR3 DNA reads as TGTGCCAGCAGCTCCTTTGACAGGGGCTACGAGCAGTACTTC. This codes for CASSSFDRGYEQYF.

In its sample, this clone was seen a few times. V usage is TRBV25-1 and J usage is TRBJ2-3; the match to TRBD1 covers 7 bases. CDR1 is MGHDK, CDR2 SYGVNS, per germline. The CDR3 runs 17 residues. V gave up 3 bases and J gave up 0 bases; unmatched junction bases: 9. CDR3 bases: TGTGCCAGCAGTGACAGGCAGGACAGGACGAGCACAGATACGCAGTATTTT. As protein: CASSDRQDRTSTDTQYF.

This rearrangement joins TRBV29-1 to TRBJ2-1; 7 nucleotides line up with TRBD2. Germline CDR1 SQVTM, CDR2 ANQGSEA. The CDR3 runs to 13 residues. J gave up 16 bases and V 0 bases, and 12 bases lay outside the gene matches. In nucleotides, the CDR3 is TGCAGCGTTGAAGATCCTAACGCGGCGGGAGAATTCTTC. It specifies CSVEDPNAAGEFF.

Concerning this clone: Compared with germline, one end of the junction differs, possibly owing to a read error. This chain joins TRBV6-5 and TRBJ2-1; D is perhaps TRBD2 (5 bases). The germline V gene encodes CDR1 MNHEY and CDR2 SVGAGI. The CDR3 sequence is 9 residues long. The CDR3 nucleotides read TGTGCCAGGAAAACCCTAGCCCTCTTC. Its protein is CARKTLALF.

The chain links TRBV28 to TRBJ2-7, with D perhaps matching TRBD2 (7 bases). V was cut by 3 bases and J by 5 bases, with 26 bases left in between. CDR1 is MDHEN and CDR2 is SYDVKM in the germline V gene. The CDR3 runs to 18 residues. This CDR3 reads CASSFRVRRIGGGDEQYF. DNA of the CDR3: TGTGCCAGCAGTTTCCGGGTGCGACGTATAGGCGGGGGCGACGAGCAGTACTTC.

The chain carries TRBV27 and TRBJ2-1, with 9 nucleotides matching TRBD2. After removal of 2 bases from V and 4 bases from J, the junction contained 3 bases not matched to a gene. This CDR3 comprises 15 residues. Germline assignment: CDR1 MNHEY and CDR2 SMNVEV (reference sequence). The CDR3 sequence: CASSLLAGHYNEQFF. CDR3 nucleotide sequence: TGTGCCAGCAGTTTACTAGCGGGACATTACAATGAGCAGTTCTTC.

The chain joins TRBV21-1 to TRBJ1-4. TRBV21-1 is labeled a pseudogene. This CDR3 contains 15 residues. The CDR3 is CASSSPGWTNEKLFF. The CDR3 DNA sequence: TGTGCCAGCAGCTCCCCTGGGTGGACTAATGAAAAACTGTTTTTT.

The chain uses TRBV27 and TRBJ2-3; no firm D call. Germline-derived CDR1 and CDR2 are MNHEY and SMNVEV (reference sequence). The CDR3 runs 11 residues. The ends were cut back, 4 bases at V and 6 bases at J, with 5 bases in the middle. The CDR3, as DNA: TGTGCCAGCAGTTACGGGGATACGCAGTATTTT. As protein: CASSYGDTQYF.

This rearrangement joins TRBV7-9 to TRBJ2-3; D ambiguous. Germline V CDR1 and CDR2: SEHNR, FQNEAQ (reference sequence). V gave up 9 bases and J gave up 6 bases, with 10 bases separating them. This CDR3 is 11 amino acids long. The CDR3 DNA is TGTGCCAGTACCATCGGCGATACGCAGTATTTT. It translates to CASTIGDTQYF.

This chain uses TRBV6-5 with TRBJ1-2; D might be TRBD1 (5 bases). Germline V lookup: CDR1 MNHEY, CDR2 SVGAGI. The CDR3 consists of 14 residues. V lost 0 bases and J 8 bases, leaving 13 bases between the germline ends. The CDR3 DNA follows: TGTGCCAGCAGTTACTCGTCACAGGCCCGGGGCTACACCTTC. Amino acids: CASSYSSQARGYTF.

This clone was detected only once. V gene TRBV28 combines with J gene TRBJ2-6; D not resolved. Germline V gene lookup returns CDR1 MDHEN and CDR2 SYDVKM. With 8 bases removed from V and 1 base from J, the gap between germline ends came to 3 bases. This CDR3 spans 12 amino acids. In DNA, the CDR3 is TGTGCCAGCTTATCTGGGGCCAACGTCCTGACTTTC. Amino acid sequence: CASLSGANVLTF.

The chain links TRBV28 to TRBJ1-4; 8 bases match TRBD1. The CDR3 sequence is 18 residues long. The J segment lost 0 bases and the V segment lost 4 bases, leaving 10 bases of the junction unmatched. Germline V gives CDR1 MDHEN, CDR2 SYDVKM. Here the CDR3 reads CASSSQDRAQTTNEKLFF. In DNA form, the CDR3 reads TGTGCCAGCAGTTCCCAGGACAGGGCACAGACAACTAATGAAAAACTGTTTTTT.